The TCR beta chain described here comes from a study of T cells after yellow fever vaccination. Study-level information: In the case of low-cell-number fractions, SMART-Seq v4 Ultra Low Input was used for preparation.

V shed 4 bases and J shed 14 bases, with 14 bases lying between them. Germline V gene lookup returns CDR1 WSHSY and CDR2 SAAADI. This CDR3 contains 12 residues. Study-wide results and limits: Just a small share of clonotypes turned up in the CD4 compartment as well as the CD8 compartment. Researchers report a weaker secondary response that nonetheless peaked faster, day 5 versus 15.

As regards this clonotype: Its antigen remains unidentified.

Researchers made TCR cDNA using 5'RACE template switching, and this step added a universal primer site and UMIs. TCRdb re-derived calls from the 5' RACE reads in MiXCR, one entry per CDR3 protein. Of about 350,000 distinct CDR3 sequences in the sample, under 14% were seen once. The TCR originated in a man between 18 and 29 years old who received the YFV17D yellow fever vaccine. The chain recombines TRBV10-2 with TRBJ1-4; unclear D gene. Sequences were derived from PBMCs, sampled on the day of the first yellow fever vaccination. CDR3 protein: CASSGGIPWLFF. The CDR3 DNA is TGCGCCAGCAGTGGGGGAATACCATGGCTGTTTTTT.